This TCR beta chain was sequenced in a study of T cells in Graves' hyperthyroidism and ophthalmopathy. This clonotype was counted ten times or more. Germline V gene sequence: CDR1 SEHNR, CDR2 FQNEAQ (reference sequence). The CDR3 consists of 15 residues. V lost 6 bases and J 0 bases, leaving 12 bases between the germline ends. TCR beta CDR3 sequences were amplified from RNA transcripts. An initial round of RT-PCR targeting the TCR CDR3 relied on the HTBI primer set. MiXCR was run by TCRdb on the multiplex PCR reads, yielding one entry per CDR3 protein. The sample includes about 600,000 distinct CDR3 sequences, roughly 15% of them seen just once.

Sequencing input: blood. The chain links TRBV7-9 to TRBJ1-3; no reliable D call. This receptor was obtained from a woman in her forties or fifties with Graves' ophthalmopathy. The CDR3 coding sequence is TGTGCCAGCAGTGGGTGGTTCGGCTCTGGAAACACCATATATTTT. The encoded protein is CASSGWFGSGNTIYF.